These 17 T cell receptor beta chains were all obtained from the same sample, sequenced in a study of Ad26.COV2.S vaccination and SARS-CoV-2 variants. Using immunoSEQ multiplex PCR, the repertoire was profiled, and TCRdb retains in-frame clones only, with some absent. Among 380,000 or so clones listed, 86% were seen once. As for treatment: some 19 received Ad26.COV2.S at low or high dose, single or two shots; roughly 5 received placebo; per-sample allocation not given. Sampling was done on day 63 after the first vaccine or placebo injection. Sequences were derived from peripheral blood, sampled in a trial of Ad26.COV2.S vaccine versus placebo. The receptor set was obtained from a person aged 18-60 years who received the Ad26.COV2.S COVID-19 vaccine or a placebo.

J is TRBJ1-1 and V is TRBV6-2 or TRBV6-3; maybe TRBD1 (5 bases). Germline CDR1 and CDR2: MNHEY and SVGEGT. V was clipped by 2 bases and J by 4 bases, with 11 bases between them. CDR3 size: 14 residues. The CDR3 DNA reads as TGTGCCAGCAGTTACCACCGGGGGGGCACTGAAGCTTTCTTT. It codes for CASSYHRGGTEAFF.

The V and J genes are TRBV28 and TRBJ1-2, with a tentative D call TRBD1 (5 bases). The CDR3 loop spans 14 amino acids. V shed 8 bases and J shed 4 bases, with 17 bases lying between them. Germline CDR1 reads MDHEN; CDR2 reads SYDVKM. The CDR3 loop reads CASVREGPVYGYTF. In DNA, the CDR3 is TGTGCCAGCGTAAGAGAGGGGCCAGTCTATGGCTACACCTTC.

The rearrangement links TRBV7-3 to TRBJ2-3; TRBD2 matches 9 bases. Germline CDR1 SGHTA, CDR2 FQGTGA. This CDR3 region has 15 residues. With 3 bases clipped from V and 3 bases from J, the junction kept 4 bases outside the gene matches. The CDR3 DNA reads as TGTGCCAGCAGCTTTGGCGGGAGGGAGACAGATACGCAGTATTTT. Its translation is CASSFGGRETDTQYF.

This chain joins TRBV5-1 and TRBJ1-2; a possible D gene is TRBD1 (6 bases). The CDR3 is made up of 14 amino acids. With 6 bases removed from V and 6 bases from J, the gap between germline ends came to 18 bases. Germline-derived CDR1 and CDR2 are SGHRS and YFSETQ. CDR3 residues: CASTSLKGGNGYTF. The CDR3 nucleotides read TGCGCCAGCACCTCTTTGAAAGGGGGGAATGGCTACACCTTC.

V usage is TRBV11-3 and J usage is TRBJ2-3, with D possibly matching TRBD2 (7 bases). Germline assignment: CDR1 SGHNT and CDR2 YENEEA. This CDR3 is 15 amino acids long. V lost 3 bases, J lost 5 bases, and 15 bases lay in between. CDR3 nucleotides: TGTGCCAGCAGCTTCACGGGGGGCCTGGGAGATACGCAGTATTTT. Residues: CASSFTGGLGDTQYF.

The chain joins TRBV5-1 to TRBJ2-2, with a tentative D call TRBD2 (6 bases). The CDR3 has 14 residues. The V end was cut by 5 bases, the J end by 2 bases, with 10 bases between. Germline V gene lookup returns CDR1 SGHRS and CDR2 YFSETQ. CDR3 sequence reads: CASRRDLNTGELFF. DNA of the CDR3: TGCGCCAGCAGGCGGGACCTTAACACCGGGGAGCTGTTTTTT. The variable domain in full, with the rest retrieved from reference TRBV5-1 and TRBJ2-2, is KAGVTQTPRYLIKTRGQQVTLSCSPISGHRSVSWYQQTPGQGLQFLFEYFSETQRNKGNFPGRFSGRQFSNSRSEMNVSTLELGDSALYLCASRRDLNTGELFFGEGSRLTVL.

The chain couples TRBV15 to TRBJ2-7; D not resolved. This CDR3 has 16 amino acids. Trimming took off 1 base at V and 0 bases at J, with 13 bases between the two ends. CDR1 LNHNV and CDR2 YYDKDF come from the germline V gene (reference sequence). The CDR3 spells CATSRVLARSSYEQYF. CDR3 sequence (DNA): TGTGCCACCAGCAGAGTGTTGGCACGGAGCTCCTACGAGCAGTACTTC.

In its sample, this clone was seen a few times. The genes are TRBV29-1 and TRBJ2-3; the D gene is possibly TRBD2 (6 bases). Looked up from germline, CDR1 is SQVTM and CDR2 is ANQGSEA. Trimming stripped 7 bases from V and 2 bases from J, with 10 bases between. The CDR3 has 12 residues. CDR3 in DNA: TGCAGCGCCAGGGAGGCCACAGATACGCAGTATTTT. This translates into CSAREATDTQYF.

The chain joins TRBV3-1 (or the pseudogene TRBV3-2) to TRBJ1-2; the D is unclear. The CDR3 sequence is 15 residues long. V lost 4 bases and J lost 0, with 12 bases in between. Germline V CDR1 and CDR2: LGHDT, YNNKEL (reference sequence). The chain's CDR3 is CASSLNGVANYGYTF. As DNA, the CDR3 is TGTGCCAGCAGCCTAAACGGGGTAGCTAACTATGGCTACACCTTC.

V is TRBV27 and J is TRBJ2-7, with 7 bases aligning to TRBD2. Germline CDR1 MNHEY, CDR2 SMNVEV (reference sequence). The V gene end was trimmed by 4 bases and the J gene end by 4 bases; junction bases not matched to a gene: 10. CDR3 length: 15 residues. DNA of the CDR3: TGTGCCAGCAGTTCCGTAGGTGCGGGAGTTTACGAGCAGTACTTC. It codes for CASSSVGAGVYEQYF.

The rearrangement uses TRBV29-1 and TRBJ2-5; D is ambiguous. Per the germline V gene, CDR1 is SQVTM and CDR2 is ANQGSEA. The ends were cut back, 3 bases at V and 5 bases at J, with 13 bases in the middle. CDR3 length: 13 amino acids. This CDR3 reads CSVDIRVGETQYF. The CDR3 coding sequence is TGCAGCGTTGATATTAGAGTAGGGGAGACCCAGTACTTC.

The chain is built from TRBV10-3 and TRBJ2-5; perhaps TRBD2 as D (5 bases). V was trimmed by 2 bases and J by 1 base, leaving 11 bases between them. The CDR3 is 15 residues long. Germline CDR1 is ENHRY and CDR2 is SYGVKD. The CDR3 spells CAISEPTMGQETQYF. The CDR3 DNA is TGTGCCATCAGTGAGCCGACTATGGGCCAAGAGACCCAGTACTTC.

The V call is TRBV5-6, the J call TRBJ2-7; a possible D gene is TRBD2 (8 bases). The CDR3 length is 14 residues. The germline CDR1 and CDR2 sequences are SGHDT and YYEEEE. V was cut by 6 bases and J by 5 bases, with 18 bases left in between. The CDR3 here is CASNPPGGGNEQYF. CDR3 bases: TGTGCCAGCAACCCACCGGGAGGGGGCAACGAGCAGTACTTC.

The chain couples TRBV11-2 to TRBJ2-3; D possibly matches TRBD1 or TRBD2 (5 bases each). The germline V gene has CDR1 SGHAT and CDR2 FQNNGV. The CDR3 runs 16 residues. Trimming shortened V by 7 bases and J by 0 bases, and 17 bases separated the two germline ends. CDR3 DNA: TGTGCCAGCACCCTAGGGGCGGGCCTTAGCACAGATACGCAGTATTTT. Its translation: CASTLGAGLSTDTQYF.

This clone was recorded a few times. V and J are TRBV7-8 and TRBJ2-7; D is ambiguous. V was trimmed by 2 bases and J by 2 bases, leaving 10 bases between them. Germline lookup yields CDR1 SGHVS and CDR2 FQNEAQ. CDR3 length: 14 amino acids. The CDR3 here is CASSLTLHAYEQYF. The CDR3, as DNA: TGTGCCAGCAGCTTAACACTCCACGCCTACGAGCAGTACTTC.

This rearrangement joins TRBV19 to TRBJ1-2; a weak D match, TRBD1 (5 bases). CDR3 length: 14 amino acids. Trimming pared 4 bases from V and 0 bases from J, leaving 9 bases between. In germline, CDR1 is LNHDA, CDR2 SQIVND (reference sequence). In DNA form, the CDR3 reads TGTGCCAGTAGTACGACAGCCTCTAACTATGGCTACACCTTC. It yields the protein CASSTTASNYGYTF.

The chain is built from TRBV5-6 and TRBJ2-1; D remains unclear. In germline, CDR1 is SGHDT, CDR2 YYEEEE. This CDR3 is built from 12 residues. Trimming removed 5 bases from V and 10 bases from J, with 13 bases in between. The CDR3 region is CASRTGPSEQFF. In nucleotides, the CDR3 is TGTGCCAGCAGAACTGGCCCGTCCGAGCAGTTCTTC. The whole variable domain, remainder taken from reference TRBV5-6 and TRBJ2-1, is DAGVTQSPTHLIKTRGQQVTLRCSPKSGHDTVSWYQQALGQGPQFIFQYYEEEERQRGNFPDRFSGHQFPNYSSELNVNALLLGDSALYLCASRTGPSEQFFGPGTRLTVL.